At least ten counts were recorded for the clone carrying this T cell receptor (beta chain). This CDR3 region has 15 residues. Deletions cut 7 bases from V and 5 bases from J, with 21 bases between. CDR1 SEHNR and CDR2 FQNEAQ come from the germline V gene (reference sequence). The sample originates from a study of T cells of healthy individuals. Using its own MiXCR run on the 5' RACE reads, TCRdb lists one record per CDR3 protein. The data hold 65,000 to 95,000 distinct CDR3 sequences, with about 5% observed a single time. The source is a female donor in good health. This rearrangement joins TRBV7-9 to TRBJ2-7; D possibly uses TRBD1 or TRBD2 (5 bases each). For the CDR3, the DNA is TGTGCCAGCAACCCTCCCTCCGGGACCGACAACGAGCAGTACTTC. Its translation is CASNPPSGTDNEQYF.